The 7 T cell receptor beta chains given below trace back to one sample, sequenced in a study of CD8+CD57+ T cells in acquired aplastic anemia (dated by TCRdb to the late 2010s). Patients chosen for sequencing had shown expansion of CD8+CD57+ cells by flow cytometry. The sequencing machine was an Illumina HiSeq 2000. TCR beta VDJ combination and CDR3 sequence profiling used genomic DNA as the template. TCRdb reprocessing: public reads trimmed at Q25 with fastp, clones called with MiXCR, in-frame beta chains kept. Each entry merges the rows of one CDR3 protein and shows their most common DNA and genes. Counted in this sample were hundreds of thousands of distinct CDR3 sequences; 82% of them appeared once. The ten most abundant clones make up roughly 42% of the sample. Sequencing input: sorted CD4+, CD8+, or CD8+CD57+ T cells (not recorded which) from PBMCs. These receptor sequences come from a human donor with aplastic anemia.

J is TRBJ2-1 and V is TRBV7-3, with 7 positions matching TRBD1. Germline CDR1 and CDR2: SGHTA and FQGTGA. This CDR3 contains 13 residues. V shed 8 bases and J 9 bases; nucleotides not matched to a gene: 10. The CDR3 DNA is TGTGCCAGCTCAAGACAGGGAATGGGTGAGCAGTTCTTC. Translated: CASSRQGMGEQFF.

The genes are TRBV9 and TRBJ1-2; TRBD1 is a possible D gene (5 bases). Deletions cut 7 bases from V and 5 bases from J, with 24 bases between. This CDR3 region has 16 residues. Looked up from germline, CDR1 is SGDLS and CDR2 is YYNGEE. The CDR3 nucleotides are TGTGCCAGCGGATTGGATGGGGACGGGCTCGTATATGGCTACACCTTC. This gives the protein CASGLDGDGLVYGYTF. Using reference TRBV9 and TRBJ1-2 for the parts outside the CDR3, the full variable domain is DSGVTQTPKHLITATGQRVTLRCSPRSGDLSVYWYQQSLDQGLQFLIQYYNGEERAKGNILERFSAQQFPDLHSELNLSSLELGDSALYFCASGLDGDGLVYGYTFGSGTRLTVV.

The V and J genes are TRBV2 and TRBJ2-1; 9 bases are a match to TRBD2. V trimming: 7 bases; J trimming: 7 bases; junction bases outside the gene matches: 17. The CDR3 has 17 residues. Germline lookup yields CDR1 SNHLY and CDR2 FYNNEI. In DNA, the CDR3 is TGTGCCAGCAAGGGACTAGCAGAGGCCTGGGGTACGAATGAGCAGTTCTTC. Its protein is CASKGLAEAWGTNEQFF.

A word on this clonotype: This CDR3 fails to terminate in the conserved phenylalanine or tryptophan, so it likely reflects a read error. Because the CDR3's place on the DNA is in doubt, the DNA is left out and the CDR3 is given as listed by TCRdb. This chain uses TRBV7-8 with TRBJ1-1. Germline V CDR1 and CDR2: SGHVS, FQNEAQ. Inclusive of both ends, the CDR3 amounts to 13 amino acids. The CDR3 sequence is CASSLGGGPETLY.

This clonotype was seen only once. This chain joins TRBV11-1 and TRBJ1-2, with 10 bases identical to TRBD1. Germline loops: CDR1 SGHAT, CDR2 FQDESV (reference sequence). V shed 7 bases, J shed 6 bases, and the junction held 14 bases outside the gene matches. The CDR3 consists of 16 residues. The CDR3 loop reads CASTDPGQGIWNGYTF. The CDR3 DNA sequence: TGTGCCAGCACCGATCCGGGACAGGGGATATGGAATGGCTACACCTTC.

This chain links TRBV9 with TRBJ1-2; D might be TRBD1 (6 bases). Deletions cut 5 bases from V and 3 bases from J, with 17 bases between. In germline, CDR1 is SGDLS, CDR2 YYNGEE. The CDR3 spans 15 residues. CDR3 nucleotide sequence: TGTGCCAGCAGATTAACTGGGGGCGCCGACTATGGCTACACCTTC. Protein sequence: CASRLTGGADYGYTF.

Worth noting for this clonotype: Relative to the germline gene, one junction end is altered; a read error may explain this. The V and J genes are TRBV9 and TRBJ2-5; the D gene is possibly TRBD1 (6 bases). Germline CDR1 SGDLS, CDR2 YYNGEE. This CDR3 has 14 residues. CDR3 bases: TGTGCCAACAGGGTGGGGGTGTACGGAGAGACCCAGCACTTC. It translates to CANRVGVYGETQHF.